This T cell receptor (beta chain) originates from a study of technical replicates of blood from several donors. Some clones are missing from TCRdb's copy, which holds only in-frame ones; the method was immunoSEQ multiplex PCR. The table records more than 65,000 clones, around four fifths of them present only once. The V and J ends lost 5 bases and 2 bases respectively, with 13 bases between them. CDR1 is SGHTA, CDR2 FQGNSA, per germline. The CDR3 runs 15 residues. The specimen sequenced was PBMCs. The receptor was derived from a human donor in good health. Some clones in this sample may be carry-over from other donors' samples. The rearrangement joins TRBV7-2 to TRBJ2-1, with a possible D match to TRBD1 (6 bases). This CDR3 is CASSNTGSAYNEQFF. CDR3 bases: TGTGCCAGCAGCAACACAGGGTCGGCCTACAATGAGCAGTTCTTC. The entire variable domain, with the rest obtained from reference TRBV7-2 and TRBJ2-1, is as follows: GAGVSQSPSNKVTEKGKDVELRCDPISGHTALYWYRQSLGQGLEFLIYFQGNSAPDKSGLPSDRFSAERTGGSVSTLTIQRTQQEDSAVYLCASSNTGSAYNEQFFGPGTRLTVL.